This entry describes one TCR beta chain. Its antigen remains unknown. This entry belongs to a study of T cell responses to AZD1222 COVID-19 vaccine. Study overall: Analyses pooled second doses at about 4 or about 12 weeks.

Germline assignment: CDR1 SGDLS and CDR2 YYNGEE. The CDR3 has 14 residues. Trimming at V came to 3 bases and at J to 3 bases, leaving 4 bases not matched to a gene. Whole-study findings and limits: Spike-wide vaccine-associated CD4 TCRs dominated at 160-218 and 743-854. Of spike-specific TCRs, nearly half reportedly target regions left unmutated in variants. The donor cohort was predominantly white British with a female majority, and clonal diversity may have been underestimated.

Assay: immunoSEQ multiplex PCR; the TCRdb copy retains only in-frame clones and omits some. The sample carries some 100,000 clones, around 90% recorded once. V is TRBV9 and J is TRBJ2-3; 7 bases align to TRBD2. The sequences come from peripheral blood, collected on day 0 of AZD1222 vaccination. This TCR was recovered from an adult in good health. The CDR3 nucleotides read TGTGCCAGCAGCGGGAACGGGGGGACAGATACGCAGTATTTT. It translates to CASSGNGGTDTQYF.